The clone carrying this TCR beta chain appeared a few times. Germline CDR1 SGHTS, CDR2 YDEGEE. V gave up 5 bases and J gave up 4 bases; unmatched junction bases: 4. The CDR3 covers 13 residues. This record comes from a study of blood T cell repertoires in COVID-19. The overall study: The United States, Italy and Spain supplied acute and convalescent COVID-19 samples. T cells, B-cell-depleted T cells, or PBMCs supplied cDNA or gDNA.

The authors' processing: Nucleated cell number was recorded as an estimate derived from reference gene primer amplification. Libraries were prepared by immunoSEQ multiplex PCR; TCRdb keeps only in-frame clonotypes and omits some of them. Clonal size and the V and J genes are those of that table, whereas D and trimming came from the DNA. The data hold 300,000 to 350,000 clones, with about 86% observed a single time. The sample comprised peripheral blood. V usage is TRBV5-8 and J usage is TRBJ2-3; 7 nucleotides align to TRBD1. The clonotype originates from a man in his thirties or forties with active or convalescent COVID-19. CDR3 bases: TGTGCCAGCAGTATCAGGGGGTCAGATACGCAGTATTTT. Translating gives CASSIRGSDTQYF.